This is a list of T cell receptor beta chains from one sample in a study of early T cells in non-severe SARS-CoV-2 infection. TCRdb re-called the 5' RACE reads through MiXCR, storing one row per CDR3 protein. The sample consists of about 98,000 distinct CDR3 sequences, 13% of them appearing once. Sequencing was done on a sample of whole blood. The receptors derive from an adult who was a healthcare worker with PCR-confirmed SARS-CoV-2 infection or an uninfected control (not recorded which). Each CDR3 is given with its conserved first and last residue. Fields, in order: clone size, J gene, V gene, CDR3 length, D gene, CDR3 DNA, CDR3 protein. D genes are given only for firm matches. Only some rows state a clone size, as once, few, many or a class for expanded clones.

many	TRBJ1-1	TRBV6-1	13	-	TGTGCCAGCAGTGGGATCAGGGTAACTGAAGCTTTCTTT	CASSGIRVTEAFF
-	TRBJ1-3	TRBV28	15	-	TGTGCCAGCAGTTTATCGCCAGGGGCTGGAAACACCATATATTTT	CASSLSPGAGNTIYF
-	TRBJ1-1	TRBV12-3/TRBV12-4	12	-	TGTGCCAGCAGCTTAACGGCGGGAGGAGCTTTCTTT	CASSLTAGGAFF
-	TRBJ2-3	TRBV5-6	17	TRBD2	TGTGCCAGCAGCTTAACTAGCGGGATACAGGGGGCAGATACGCAGTATTTT	CASSLTSGIQGADTQYF
many	TRBJ2-3	TRBV7-2	14	-	TGTGCCAGCAGCCGCCAGGGTGCCACAGATACGCAGTATTTT	CASSRQGATDTQYF
-	TRBJ2-7	TRBV6-2/TRBV6-3	12	TRBD2	TGTGCCAGCGGAGAAGCGGGGCGGGAGCAGTACTTC	CASGEAGREQYF
-	TRBJ2-7	TRBV10-3	16	TRBD1	TGTGCCATCAGTAAGACTCAGGGGGAAAGCTCCTACGAGCAGTACTTC	CAISKTQGESSYEQYF
many	TRBJ1-4	TRBV28	18	TRBD1	TGTGCCAGCACCGACCCGGGACAGGGGATTGGGAGGGTCGAAAAACTGTTTTTT	CASTDPGQGIGRVEKLFF
many	TRBJ2-5	TRBV5-1	14	-	TGCGCCAGCAGCTTGGGGCGGGTCCAAGAGACCCAGTACTTC	CASSLGRVQETQYF
many	TRBJ2-3	TRBV4-2	14	TRBD2	TGTGCCAGCAGCGGCGGGAGGGCGGCAGATACGCAGTATTTT	CASSGGRAADTQYF
-	TRBJ1-3	TRBV18	14	-	TGTGCCAGCTTCGATAGCGGATCAGGGAACACCATATATTTT	CASFDSGSGNTIYF
many	TRBJ1-2	TRBV4-3	14	TRBD1	TGCGCCAGCAGCCAAGCTACAGGGGTGTATGGCTACACCTTC	CASSQATGVYGYTF
many	TRBJ2-1	TRBV9	14	-	TGTGCCAGCAGCGTGTCTCCCGCCTACAATGAGCAGTTCTTC	CASSVSPAYNEQFF
many	TRBJ2-5	TRBV5-1	14	-	TGCGCCAGCAGCTTGGTAGGGACTTCAGAGACCCAGTACTTC	CASSLVGTSETQYF
-	TRBJ1-1	TRBV28	13	TRBD1	TGTGCCAGCAGATTAGGGACAGGCACTGAAGCTTTCTTT	CASRLGTGTEAFF
many	TRBJ2-3	TRBV9	15	-	TGTGCCAGCAGCGTGCGGACAGATAGCACAGATACGCAGTATTTT	CASSVRTDSTDTQYF
many	TRBJ1-6	TRBV20-1	12	-	TGCGGGGCCCCTGTGCAGATTTCACCCCTCCACTTT	CGAPVQISPLHF
many	TRBJ2-1	TRBV24-1	12	-	TGTGCCACCAGCGACTTCTACAATGAGCAGTTCTTC	CATSDFYNEQFF
-	TRBJ2-5	TRBV5-1	14	-	TGCGCCAGCAGCACAGAGGATCCGGAGGGGACCCAGTACTTC	CASSTEDPEGTQYF
many	TRBJ1-1	TRBV11-2	13	-	TGTGCCAGCAGCTTTTCTTCGGGAGACGTAGCTTTCTTT	CASSFSSGDVAFF
many	TRBJ2-7	TRBV12-3/TRBV12-4	13	-	TGTGCCAGCAGTCCCGACAGTTCCTACGAGCAGTACTTC	CASSPDSSYEQYF
few	TRBJ2-7	TRBV6-5	14	TRBD2	TGTGCCAGCAGTTTGACTAGCGGCACCTACGAGCAGTACTTC	CASSLTSGTYEQYF
-	TRBJ1-4	TRBV6-6	13	-	TGTGCCAGCAGTTCGGACAGAGGGGAAAAACTGTTTTTT	CASSSDRGEKLFF
-	TRBJ2-7	TRBV5-4	16	TRBD2	TGTGCCAGCGAGCCTTGGGGGGGTCGAATAACCTACGAGCAGTACTTC	CASEPWGGRITYEQYF
few	TRBJ2-1	TRBV3-1	14	-	TGTGCCAGCAGCCAAGAAGGACAGGCGGGAGCGCAGTTCTTC	CASSQEGQAGAQFF
many	TRBJ2-1	TRBV5-6	14	TRBD2	TGTGCCAGCAGCTTGGCGGGGGGTGTAGGTGAGCAGTTCTTC	CASSLAGGVGEQFF
few	TRBJ2-7	TRBV6-1	13	-	TGTGCCAGCAGTGAAGCGCCGTTGGGAGAGCAGTACTTC	CASSEAPLGEQYF
many	TRBJ1-1	TRBV5-1	15	TRBD1	TGCGCCAGCAGCTGGGACGGGACAGGGGGAGTTGAAGCTTTCTTT	CASSWDGTGGVEAFF
-	TRBJ1-1	TRBV20-1	11	-	TGCAGTGCTAGCCGGGGACGAAAAGCTTTCTTT	CSASRGRKAFF
many	TRBJ1-6	TRBV7-2	15	TRBD1	TGTGCCAGCAGCTTATCGACAGGGCCTTTGGCACCCCTCCACTTT	CASSLSTGPLAPLHF
many	TRBJ2-1	TRBV6-5	15	TRBD2	TGTGCCAGCAGTTACTCCGGGACTAGCGGCAATGAGCAGTTCTTC	CASSYSGTSGNEQFF